This TCR beta chain was observed in a study of cytomegalovirus exposure and HLA in healthy donors. A note on this clone: Its antigen remains unknown.

Primers for the PCR totalled 60 Vbeta and 13 Jbeta. Clones were sequenced by immunoSEQ multiplex PCR, and TCRdb holds only the in-frame ones, with some missing. This repertoire shows about 82,000 clones, more than 80% found once; its top ten account for about 2.5%. The CDR3 totals 19 residues. Germline V gene sequence: CDR1 LGHNA, CDR2 YSLEER. V was cut by 2 bases and J by 3 bases, with 23 bases left in between. Study-level points and caveats: An analysis that came later showed most CMV-associated TCR beta chains appearing HLA-restricted.

The TCR originated in a young man in good health and CMV-seronegative. The chain uses TRBV4-3 and TRBJ2-1; TRBD1 might be the D (7 bases). What was sequenced was PBMCs. The DNA of the CDR3 is TGCGCCAGCAGCCAACCCCGGTGGGCTAGCCAGGGGGGCTACAATGAGCAGTTCTTC. Its protein product is CASSQPRWASQGGYNEQFF.